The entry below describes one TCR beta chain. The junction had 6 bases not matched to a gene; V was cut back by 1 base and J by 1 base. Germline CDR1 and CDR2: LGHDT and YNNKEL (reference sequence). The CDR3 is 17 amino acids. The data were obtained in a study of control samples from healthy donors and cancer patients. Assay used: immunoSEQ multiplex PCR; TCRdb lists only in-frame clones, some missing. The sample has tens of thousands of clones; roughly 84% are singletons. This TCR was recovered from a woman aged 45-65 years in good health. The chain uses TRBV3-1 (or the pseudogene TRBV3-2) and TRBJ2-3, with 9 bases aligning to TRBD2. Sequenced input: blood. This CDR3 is CASSQGTAGGGTDTQYF. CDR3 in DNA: TGTGCCAGCAGCCAAGGTACAGCGGGAGGCGGCACAGATACGCAGTATTTT.